These 7 T cell receptor beta chains share one sample of origin, sequenced in a study of blood T cell repertoires in COVID-19. TCRdb's copy holds only in-frame clones and misses some; the assay was immunoSEQ multiplex PCR. The data hold around 140,000 clones, with around 80% observed a single time. Sequencing was carried out using peripheral blood. The source is a woman aged 60-75 years with acute or convalescent COVID-19.

V gene TRBV11-2 combines with J gene TRBJ2-1; 7 bases fit TRBD2. With 1 base clipped from V and 12 bases from J, the junction kept 6 bases outside the gene matches. The CDR3 runs to 13 residues. Germline-derived CDR1 and CDR2 are SGHAT and FQNNGV. CDR3 protein: CASSLGGGLMQFF. The CDR3 bases are TGTGCCAGCAGCTTAGGGGGGGGACTAATGCAGTTCTTC.

The chain couples TRBV29-1 to TRBJ2-5, with 9 bases identical to TRBD2. The V gene end was trimmed by 4 bases and the J gene end by 4 bases; junction bases not matched to a gene: 10. The CDR3 loop spans 15 amino acids. The V gene's germline CDR1 is SQVTM and CDR2 ANQGSEA. The CDR3 bases are TGCAGCGTTGTAGGTAGCGGGAGTGGAAGAGAGACCCAGTACTTC. It translates to CSVVGSGSGRETQYF.

The J gene is TRBJ1-1, the V gene TRBV6-1; D remains ambiguous. Germline V gives CDR1 MNHNS, CDR2 SASEGT. V was trimmed by 2 bases and J by 11 bases, leaving 12 bases between them. The CDR3 length is 12 residues. The chain's CDR3 is CASSETRVRAFF. CDR3 bases: TGTGCCAGCAGTGAAACCCGGGTAAGGGCTTTCTTT.

The chain combines TRBV2 with TRBJ2-7; weak D call: TRBD2 (6 bases). V lost 1 base and J 10 bases, leaving 11 bases between the germline ends. The germline V gene has CDR1 SNHLY and CDR2 FYNNEI. The CDR3 is made up of 12 amino acids. CDR3 bases: TGTGCCAGCAGTGAAGGTCGGGAGTATCAGTACTTC. Translated: CASSEGREYQYF.

V usage is TRBV6-5 and J usage is TRBJ2-7, with D possibly TRBD2 on 5 matching bases. Per germline, CDR1 MNHEY and CDR2 SVGAGI. Trimming removed 6 bases at V and 6 bases at J, with 18 bases between. The CDR3 covers 14 residues. CDR3 DNA sequence: TGTGCCAGCAGGAGGGAAGTGAAGTCGGGCGAGCAGTACTTC. Its translation: CASRREVKSGEQYF.

V is TRBV3-1 (or the pseudogene TRBV3-2) and J is TRBJ1-4, with a possible D match to TRBD1 (5 bases). The length of the CDR3 is 19 residues. Trimming removed 0 bases from V and 5 bases from J, with 22 bases in between. Germline V gives CDR1 LGHDT, CDR2 YNNKEL (reference sequence). As DNA, the CDR3 is TGTGCCAGCAGCCAAGATCTAATGGGACCCCTCGGAGGGAATGAAAAACTGTTTTTT. This translates into CASSQDLMGPLGGNEKLFF.

The chain employs TRBV7-6 and TRBJ2-7; 8 nucleotides match TRBD1. Germline V CDR1 and CDR2: SGHVS, FNYEAQ. The CDR3 is 14 residues long. V trimming: 4 bases; J trimming: 3 bases; junction bases outside the gene matches: 5. The CDR3 DNA follows: TGTGCCAGCAGCTCCCGGGACAGGTTCTACGAGCAGTACTTC. Translated: CASSSRDRFYEQYF.